The 22 T cell receptor beta chains below all came from one sample that was sequenced in a study of T cells after yellow fever vaccination. TCRdb independently ran MiXCR on the 5' RACE reads; one entry per CDR3 protein. The sample has 450,000 to 650,000 distinct CDR3 sequences; about 13% are singletons. Material: PBMCs, obtained on the day of the yellow fever booster vaccination. The receptors were gathered from a man aged 25 to 45 who received the YFV17D yellow fever vaccine.

The rearrangement links TRBV7-9 to TRBJ1-2; 7 bases fit TRBD1. This CDR3 is 14 amino acids long. J gave up 6 bases and V 5 bases, and 9 bases lay outside the gene matches. Per the germline V gene, CDR1 is SEHNR and CDR2 is FQNEAQ (reference sequence). CDR3 sequence reads: CASSTRQGLDGYTF. The CDR3 DNA reads as TGTGCCAGCAGCACCCGACAGGGACTGGATGGCTACACCTTC.

In its sample, this clonotype was seen a few times. This chain connects TRBV12-3 or TRBV12-4 to TRBJ1-4; D is unresolved. V lost 3 bases to trimming and J lost 0 bases, with 23 bases between them. The CDR3 spans 20 residues. The CDR3 DNA sequence: TGTGCCAGCAGTTTTACCGCGTTTTTAGGTCAGACGACAACTAATGAAAAACTGTTTTTT. It specifies CASSFTAFLGQTTTNEKLFF.

This clonotype has only a few counts. The chain combines TRBV25-1 with TRBJ2-7; D might be TRBD1 (6 bases). Germline-derived CDR1 and CDR2 are MGHDK and SYGVNS. V dropped 2 bases and J dropped 6 bases, with 11 bases sitting between them. The CDR3 runs 13 residues. The CDR3: CASSERTVIEQYF. The CDR3 DNA is TGTGCCAGCAGTGAAAGGACAGTTATCGAGCAGTACTTC.

This clonotype showed up just a few times. The chain is built from TRBV5-1 and TRBJ2-5, with D perhaps matching TRBD1 or TRBD2 (5 bases each). Between the trimmed V and J ends, which lost 3 bases and 5 bases, there was a span of 11 bases. CDR1 is SGHRS and CDR2 is YFSETQ in the germline V gene. The length of the CDR3 is 13 residues. The CDR3 protein is CASSWGRVETQYF. CDR3 bases: TGCGCCAGCAGCTGGGGACGAGTGGAGACCCAGTACTTC.

This clonotype was seen a handful of times. This chain uses TRBV12-3 or TRBV12-4 with TRBJ2-5; D might be TRBD2 (6 bases). V lost 2 bases, J lost 7 bases, and 14 bases lay in between. This CDR3 comprises 14 residues. The CDR3, as DNA: TGTGCCAGCAGTTTAAGGGCCGGGAGCGGGACCCAGTACTTC. It translates to CASSLRAGSGTQYF.

The J gene is TRBJ2-5, the V gene TRBV30; D is possibly TRBD1 or TRBD2 (5 bases each). The V gene's germline CDR1 is GTSNPN and CDR2 SVGIG (reference sequence). V shed 7 bases and J shed 2 bases, with 14 bases lying between them. The CDR3 has 13 amino acids. The CDR3 nucleotides read TGTGCCTCCGGGGCAGGTGATCAAGAGACCCAGTACTTC. Amino acid sequence: CASGAGDQETQYF.

V is TRBV28 and J is TRBJ2-1; D gene unclear. Between the trimmed V and J ends, which lost 5 bases and 12 bases, there was a span of 23 bases. CDR1 and CDR2 from the germline V gene are MDHEN and SYDVKM. The CDR3 spans 15 residues. CDR3 bases: TGTGCCAGCAGTCCGATAGACACCGCAACCATCTGGCAGTTCTTC. Its translation is CASSPIDTATIWQFF.

This clonotype has a handful of counts. The chain employs TRBV7-2 and TRBJ2-1; the match to TRBD2 covers 7 bases. The V and J ends lost 5 bases and 0 bases, in that order; junction bases with no gene match: 10. Germline values: CDR1 SGHTA, CDR2 FQGNSA. This CDR3 comprises 17 residues. The CDR3 DNA is TGTGCCAGCAGCCAGACCCCCTCTAGCGGCTCCTACAATGAGCAGTTCTTC. Amino acid sequence: CASSQTPSSGSYNEQFF.

The chain is built from TRBV15 and TRBJ2-7; D is unresolved. Germline CDR1 and CDR2: LNHNV and YYDKDF (reference sequence). The CDR3 covers 13 residues. V lost 4 bases and J lost 3, with 10 bases in between. CDR3 loop: CATSTTDDYEQYF. Written as DNA, the CDR3 is TGTGCCACCAGCACCACCGATGACTACGAGCAGTACTTC.

V is TRBV5-1 and J is TRBJ1-1; D is unresolved. CDR1 SGHRS and CDR2 YFSETQ come from the germline V gene. V was clipped by 1 base and J by 1 base, with 8 bases between them. This CDR3 spans 14 amino acids. In DNA form, the CDR3 reads TGCGCCAGCAGCTTGAGACAAAAGAACACTGAAGCTTTCTTT. Protein sequence: CASSLRQKNTEAFF.

This clonotype has only a few counts. The chain carries TRBV24-1 and TRBJ2-3; 9 bases are a match to TRBD2. With V trimmed by 7 bases and J by 4 bases, 8 bases remained unmatched. The CDR3 sequence is 15 residues long. Looked up from germline, CDR1 is KGHDR and CDR2 is SFDVKD. DNA for the CDR3: TGTGCCACCAGAACTAGCGGGCGAGGGGCAGATACGCAGTATTTT. The encoded protein is CATRTSGRGADTQYF.

The chain has TRBV29-1 and TRBJ1-1; D may be TRBD1 (5 bases). CDR3 length: 13 residues. Germline CDR1 SQVTM, CDR2 ANQGSEA. V was trimmed by 4 bases and J by 0 bases, leaving 9 bases between them. The CDR3 protein is CSVVRQLNTEAFF. The CDR3 DNA sequence: TGCAGCGTTGTAAGACAGTTGAACACTGAAGCTTTCTTT.

The chain combines TRBV7-8 with TRBJ2-7, with D perhaps TRBD2 (6 bases). Trimming removed 1 base from V and 9 bases from J, with 16 bases in between. The germline CDR1 and CDR2 sequences are SGHVS and FQNEAQ. This CDR3 is 14 amino acids long. The CDR3 here is CASSLGWGDQGQYF. The CDR3 DNA follows: TGTGCCAGCAGCTTAGGCTGGGGGGATCAGGGGCAGTACTTC.

This clonotype was counted ten times or more. The chain combines TRBV7-2 with TRBJ1-5; 7 nucleotides match TRBD1. Per germline, CDR1 SGHTA and CDR2 FQGNSA. The CDR3 contains 13 residues. With V trimmed by 0 bases and J by 7 bases, 0 bases remained unmatched. The CDR3 DNA reads as TGTGCCAGCAGCTTAGCGGGACAGCAGCCCCAGCATTTT. The encoded protein is CASSLAGQQPQHF.

This clonotype showed up just a few times. V gene TRBV5-1 combines with J gene TRBJ2-7, with 8 bases lining up with TRBD1. The V and J ends lost 2 bases and 6 bases, in that order; junction bases with no gene match: 7. CDR1 is SGHRS and CDR2 is YFSETQ in the germline V gene. The CDR3 has 14 amino acids. In DNA form, the CDR3 reads TGCGCCAGCAGCTTAAGACAGGGGACATCCGAGCAGTACTTC. It translates to CASSLRQGTSEQYF.

This clonotype was detected only a few times. The J gene is TRBJ2-1, the V gene TRBV6-1; the match to TRBD2 covers 9 bases. Trimming cost V 7 bases and J 0 bases; bases outside gene matches: 4. The CDR3 spans 15 residues. The germline CDR1 and CDR2 sequences are MNHNS and SASEGT. Here the CDR3 reads CASTLLAGSYNEQFF. In nucleotides, the CDR3 is TGTGCCAGCACCCTACTAGCGGGCTCCTACAATGAGCAGTTCTTC.

This clonotype was detected a few times. The chain recombines TRBV18 with TRBJ2-2; D gene uncertain. This CDR3 has 16 residues. Germline CDR1 reads KGHSH; CDR2 reads LQKENI. Trimming took 4 bases from V and 1 from J, leaving 13 bases between them. CDR3 DNA sequence: TGTGCCAGCTCACGATACCCACCCGAGAACACCGGGGAGCTGTTTTTT. It is translated as CASSRYPPENTGELFF.

A few counts support this clonotype. The gene calls are TRBV7-9 and TRBJ1-2, with D possibly TRBD1 on 5 matching bases. This CDR3 is 14 amino acids long. Germline CDR1 reads SEHNR; CDR2 reads FQNEAQ (reference sequence). Trimming pared 5 bases from V and 4 bases from J, leaving 14 bases between. CDR3 sequence (DNA): TGTGCCAGCAGCGGGGTGGAAGGGGTCTATGGCTACACCTTC. Amino acid sequence: CASSGVEGVYGYTF.

The rearrangement uses TRBV9 and TRBJ2-7; maybe TRBD1 (5 bases). Germline V gene lookup returns CDR1 SGDLS and CDR2 YYNGEE. The V end was cut by 0 bases, the J end by 5 bases, with 12 bases between. The length of the CDR3 is 14 residues. As DNA, the CDR3 is TGTGCCAGCAGCGTAGGACAGCCATCGCACGAGCAGTACTTC. It specifies CASSVGQPSHEQYF.

This clonotype showed up just a few times. The chain couples TRBV20-1 to TRBJ2-7; TRBD1 agrees at 8 bases. Germline CDR1 DFQATT, CDR2 SNEGSKA (reference sequence). After removal of 5 bases from V and 1 base from J, the junction contained 10 bases not matched to a gene. The CDR3 sequence is 15 residues long. Here the CDR3 reads CSARAGTGFSYEQYF. CDR3 in DNA: TGCAGTGCTCGGGCCGGGACAGGTTTTTCCTACGAGCAGTACTTC.

In its sample, this clonotype was seen many times. This sequence joins TRBV6-2 or TRBV6-3 and TRBJ2-1, with D possibly being TRBD2 (5 bases). The CDR3 spans 14 residues. Germline loops: CDR1 MNHEY, CDR2 SVGEGT. V lost 4 bases and J lost 5, with 12 bases in between. The CDR3 loop is CASSFEGVHNEQFF. The CDR3 DNA reads as TGTGCCAGCAGTTTCGAGGGAGTCCACAATGAGCAGTTCTTC.

A few counts support this clonotype. The V gene is TRBV5-4, the J gene TRBJ2-3; weak D call: TRBD2 (5 bases). The germline V and J ends were trimmed by 2 bases and 1 base, with 11 bases remaining between them. Germline CDR1 SGHNT, CDR2 YYREEE (reference sequence). CDR3 length: 15 residues. The CDR3 protein is CASSFRGKGTDTQYF. CDR3 sequence (DNA): TGTGCCAGCAGCTTTAGAGGGAAAGGCACAGATACGCAGTATTTT.